This is a list of T cell receptor beta chains from one sample in a study of cytomegalovirus exposure and HLA in healthy donors. Clones were sequenced by immunoSEQ multiplex PCR, and TCRdb holds only the in-frame ones, with some missing. The table includes 85,000 to 120,000 clones, roughly three fifths detected once. Sequenced material: PBMCs. These TCRs come from a human donor in good health. CDR3s include the opening cysteine and the closing phenylalanine or tryptophan. A D gene is named only where the DNA matches it firmly. Expanded clones are given a class, and other clones once, few, many or no size at all.

TRBV5-1,TRBJ2-3,NA,NA,CASATGQGRTDTQYF,TGCGCCAGCGCTACGGGGCAGGGGCGCACAGATACGCAGTATTTT
TRBV5-1,TRBJ1-1,NA,NA,CASSLNNAEAFF,TGCGCCAGCAGCTTGAACAATGCAGAAGCTTTCTTT
TRBV9,TRBJ2-7,once,TRBD2,CASSPHVRTSGIGEQYF,TGTGCCAGCAGCCCCCACGTGAGGACTAGCGGGATCGGCGAGCAGTACTTC
TRBV4-1,TRBJ2-7,few,NA,CASSQVGLGGVNEQYF,TGCGCCAGCAGCCAAGTAGGACTGGGTGGGGTCAACGAGCAGTACTTC
TRBV4-2,TRBJ2-1,few,NA,CASSQGRSGVRYNEQFF,TGTGCCAGCAGCCAAGGTAGGTCGGGAGTTCGATACAATGAGCAGTTCTTC
TRBV12-5,TRBJ2-3,NA,NA,CASGLTLGQHITDTQYF,TGTGCTAGTGGTTTGACCCTAGGACAGCATATCACAGATACGCAGTATTTT
TRBV6-1,TRBJ1-5,few,TRBD1,CASGQGQGQPQHF,TGTGCCAGCGGACAGGGGCAGGGTCAGCCCCAGCATTTT
TRBV6-5,TRBJ2-7,NA,TRBD1,CASSSLRQGFYEQYF,TGTGCCAGCAGTTCCCTGAGACAGGGGTTCTACGAGCAGTACTTC
TRBV7-6,TRBJ2-7,few,TRBD1,CASGRQGAPATGEQYF,TGTGCCAGCGGACGGCAGGGGGCGCCCGCAACGGGGGAGCAGTACTTC
TRBV28,TRBJ2-7,NA,TRBD1,CASNDDRAEQYF,TGTGCCAGCAACGATGACAGGGCCGAGCAGTACTTC
TRBV11-2,TRBJ2-2,NA,NA,CASKGITGELFF,TGTGCCAGCAAGGGGATCACCGGGGAGCTGTTTTTT
TRBV27,TRBJ2-3,NA,TRBD2,CASSQPRLADRTDTQYF,TGTGCCAGCAGTCAACCTAGACTAGCGGACCGCACAGATACGCAGTATTTT
TRBV19,TRBJ2-5,NA,TRBD1,CASSIGTGGTQYF,TGTGCCAGTAGTATAGGTACAGGGGGCACCCAGTACTTC
TRBV7-6,TRBJ1-1,NA,NA,CASSLTGSTEAFF,TGTGCCAGCAGCTTAACAGGGTCAACTGAAGCTTTCTTT
TRBV15,TRBJ2-3,NA,TRBD1,CATSRTGGLDTQYF,TGTGCCACCAGCAGGACAGGGGGCTTAGATACGCAGTATTTT
TRBV29-1,TRBJ2-3,NA,TRBD2,CSVLAGVGVTDTQYF,TGCAGCGTTTTGGCGGGGGTCGGGGTCACAGATACGCAGTATTTT
TRBV19,TRBJ2-4,NA,TRBD1,CASSIAPFRTGPRRNIQYF,TGTGCCAGTAGTATAGCCCCATTCCGGACAGGACCCCGACGAAACATTCAGTACTTC
TRBV27,TRBJ1-1,few,NA,CASSSAGRSSEAFF,TGTGCCAGCAGTTCTGCAGGGCGTTCTTCTGAAGCTTTCTTT
TRBV6-1,TRBJ2-7,NA,NA,CASSQGLWEQYF,TGTGCCAGCAGCCAGGGCCTCTGGGAGCAGTACTTC
TRBV19,TRBJ1-5,few,NA,CASSIRGVNQPQHF,TGTGCCAGTAGTATTCGGGGGGTAAATCAGCCCCAGCATTTT
TRBV10-3,TRBJ2-7,NA,TRBD2,CAISGARRETYEQYF,TGTGCCATCAGTGGGGCTAGGCGGGAGACTTACGAGCAGTACTTC
TRBV19,TRBJ2-1,NA,TRBD1,CATGTGGNEQFF,TGTGCTACCGGGACAGGGGGCAATGAGCAGTTCTTC
TRBV5-1,TRBJ2-5,few,NA,CASSAGWQTQYF,TGCGCCAGCAGCGCGGGTTGGCAGACCCAGTACTTC
TRBV19,TRBJ2-1,NA,NA,CASSSTGGNEQFF,TGTGCCAGTAGTAGTACGGGTGGAAATGAGCAGTTCTTC
TRBV5-5,TRBJ2-7,NA,NA,CASSWDSYEQYF,TGTGCCAGCAGCTGGGACTCTTACGAGCAGTACTTC
TRBV25-1,TRBJ2-1,NA,NA,CASSTPGGQFF,TGTGCCAGCAGCACCCCTGGAGGGCAGTTCTTC
TRBV27,TRBJ2-1,NA,NA,CASSGRDNYEQFF,TGTGCCAGCAGTGGCCGGGACAACTATGAGCAGTTCTTC
TRBV5-6,TRBJ1-1,NA,TRBD1,CASSRRTGEAFF,TGTGCCAGCAGCAGAAGGACAGGGGAAGCTTTCTTT
TRBV27,TRBJ2-7,few,TRBD1,CASSLAGTEYEQYF,TGTGCCAGCAGTTTAGCAGGGACAGAGTACGAGCAGTACTTC
TRBV6-4,TRBJ2-1,once,TRBD2,CASSPFAGGDNEQFF,TGTGCCAGCAGTCCTTTTGCGGGAGGGGACAATGAGCAGTTCTTC
TRBV7-9,TRBJ2-1,NA,NA,CASSLVTGAYNEQFF,TGTGCCAGCAGCTTAGTGACGGGGGCCTACAATGAGCAGTTCTTC
TRBV20-1,TRBJ2-7,NA,NA,CSARVSNEQYF,TGCAGTGCTAGAGTTAGCAACGAGCAGTACTTC
TRBV5-1,TRBJ2-7,NA,TRBD1,CASSQATGVSYEQYF,TGCGCCAGCAGCCAAGCGACAGGGGTCTCCTACGAGCAGTACTTC
TRBV7-9,TRBJ2-5,NA,TRBD1,CASSDRDRGLMETQYF,TGTGCCAGCAGCGATAGGGACAGGGGTTTAATGGAGACCCAGTACTTC
TRBV27,TRBJ1-2,few,TRBD1,CASSPGTGYGYTF,TGTGCCAGCAGTCCCGGGACAGGGTACGGCTACACCTTC
TRBV18,TRBJ2-4,NA,TRBD2,CASSPLGTSGLLAKNIQYF,TGTGCCAGCTCACCCCTCGGGACTAGCGGTTTACTAGCCAAAAACATTCAGTACTTC
TRBV4-2,TRBJ1-5,NA,NA,CASSQTYQGDQPQHF,TGTGCCAGCAGCCAAACATATCAGGGTGATCAGCCCCAGCATTTT
TRBV5-1,TRBJ1-6,NA,NA,CASSTDRRNNSPLHF,TGCGCCAGCAGCACAGACAGGAGAAATAATTCACCCCTCCACTTT
TRBV5-6,TRBJ2-1,NA,TRBD2,CASSSLAGKQFF,TGTGCCAGCAGCTCGCTAGCGGGAAAGCAGTTCTTC
TRBV30,TRBJ1-1,NA,NA,CAWSVRSDTEAFF,TGTGCCTGGAGTGTACGGAGCGACACTGAAGCTTTCTTT
TRBV19,TRBJ1-2,NA,TRBD1,CASSTTRDSSYGYTF,TGTGCCAGTAGTACGACCCGGGACAGCTCCTATGGCTACACCTTC
TRBV19,TRBJ2-1,NA,TRBD1,CASSEPGGYNEQFF,TGTGCCAGTAGTGAGCCAGGGGGCTACAATGAGCAGTTCTTC
TRBV18,TRBJ2-3,once,TRBD2,CASSREGTDTQYF,TGTGCCAGCTCGCGGGAGGGCACAGATACGCAGTATTTT